One and the same sample provided the 24 T cell receptor beta chains below, sequenced in a study of beta chain features in type 1 diabetes. Expressed TCRB transcripts were sequenced after all isolated RNA was converted to cDNA. Assay used: immunoSEQ multiplex PCR; TCRdb lists only in-frame clones, some missing. This table has roughly 290,000 clones, 7% to 9% appearing once. What was sequenced was central memory CD4+ T cells from blood. The receptors stem from a woman aged 18-29 years in good health.

This clone was seen only a few times. The chain joins TRBV9 to TRBJ1-4, with a weak D call TRBD1 (5 bases). This CDR3 has 16 residues. Germline V gene data show CDR1 as SGDLS and CDR2 as YYNGEE. Trimming stripped 4 bases from V and 5 bases from J, with 18 bases between. The CDR3 reads CASSPDIQVANEKLFF. Written as DNA, the CDR3 is TGTGCCAGCAGCCCGGACATCCAAGTCGCAAATGAAAAACTGTTTTTT. Filled out from reference TRBV9 and TRBJ1-4, the complete variable domain reads DSGVTQTPKHLITATGQRVTLRCSPRSGDLSVYWYQQSLDQGLQFLIQYYNGEERAKGNILERFSAQQFPDLHSELNLSSLELGDSALYFCASSPDIQVANEKLFFGSGTQLSVL.

The table lists this clone with many counts. The chain combines TRBV28 with TRBJ2-7; D not certain. Germline CDR1 reads MDHEN; CDR2 reads SYDVKM. Trimming removed 2 bases at V and 7 bases at J, with 9 bases between. This CDR3 has 12 amino acids. The CDR3, as DNA: TGTGCCAGCAGTTTACCCGGCCGGGAGCAGTACTTC. It translates to CASSLPGREQYF.

V is TRBV6-5 and J is TRBJ2-4; 9 nucleotides agree with TRBD2. Germline CDR1 is MNHEY and CDR2 is SVGAGI. J gave up 5 bases and V 5 bases, and 7 bases lay outside the gene matches. CDR3 length equals 15 residues. As DNA, the CDR3 is TGTGCCAGCAGTACCTACGGGACTAGCCAAAACATTCAGTACTTC. Its protein product is CASSTYGTSQNIQYF.

This clone was observed a handful of times. The chain couples TRBV7-3 to TRBJ2-3, with D possibly being TRBD1 or TRBD2 (5 bases each). Germline lookup yields CDR1 SGHTA and CDR2 FQGTGA. The CDR3 is 15 residues long. Trimming cost V 6 bases and J 2 bases, with 15 bases left between them. In DNA, the CDR3 is TGTGCCAGCAGAGCCGGGACCACACACACAGATACGCAGTATTTT. Translating gives CASRAGTTHTDTQYF.

This clone was seen a few times. V is TRBV28 and J is TRBJ1-6; D gene uncertain. V lost 3 bases, J lost 4 bases, and 1 base lay in between. The CDR3 has 12 amino acids. CDR1 is MDHEN, CDR2 SYDVKM, per germline. CDR3 in DNA: TGTGCCAGCAGTTTGTATAATTCACCCCTCCACTTT. Residues: CASSLYNSPLHF. Complete variable domain (other parts from reference TRBV28 and TRBJ1-6): DVKVTQSSRYLVKRTGEKVFLECVQDMDHENMFWYRQDPGLGLRLIYFSYDVKMKEKGDIPEGYSVSREKKERFSLILESASTNQTSMYLCASSLYNSPLHFGNGTRLTVT.

This clone occurred many times. The chain is built from TRBV14 and TRBJ1-4; D is undetermined. Trimming stripped 4 bases from V and 6 bases from J, with 12 bases between. CDR1 and CDR2 (germline): SGHDN, FVKESK. The CDR3 loop spans 14 amino acids. The CDR3 sequence: CASSRDRVHEKLFF. The CDR3 coding sequence is TGTGCCAGCAGCCGGGATAGGGTACATGAAAAACTGTTTTTT.

This clone was detected many times. This chain joins TRBV27 and TRBJ2-7; D not resolved. Trimming took 6 bases from V and 0 from J, leaving 6 bases between them. Germline assignment: CDR1 MNHEY and CDR2 SMNVEV (reference sequence). This CDR3 contains 12 residues. The CDR3 region has the DNA TGTGCCAGCAGCCGGAGCTCCTACGAGCAGTACGTC. It codes for CASSRSSYEQYV.

The table lists this clone with many counts. The chain links TRBV7-2 to TRBJ2-3; D is perhaps TRBD2 (6 bases). The CDR3 covers 13 residues. Germline CDR1 is SGHTA and CDR2 is FQGNSA. With 4 bases removed from V and 6 bases from J, the gap between germline ends came to 11 bases. The CDR3 reads CASSSTSGDTQYF. The DNA for the CDR3 is TGTGCCAGCAGCTCAACCAGCGGGGATACGCAGTATTTT.

The CDR3: CASSSVYGTDTEAFF. The CDR3 coding sequence is TGTGCCAGCAGTTCCGTATATGGGACGGACACTGAAGCTTTCTTT. The chain couples TRBV27 to TRBJ1-1; a weak D match, TRBD1 (5 bases). The V gene lost 4 bases and the J gene lost 3 bases, with 15 bases spanning the gap. The CDR3 totals 15 residues. Per germline, CDR1 MNHEY and CDR2 SMNVEV (reference sequence).

Notes on this clone: At one end the junction does not follow the germline gene, possibly because of a read error. The V and J genes are TRBV28 and TRBJ1-5, with D unclear. The CDR3 loop spans 14 amino acids. CDR1 is MDHEN and CDR2 is SYDVKM in the germline V gene. CDR3 coding DNA: TGTGCCAGCAGCTTATGGCCCAAGGATCAGCCCCAGCATTTT. This translates into CASSLWPKDQPQHF.

This clone was seen ten or more times. J is TRBJ2-5 and V is TRBV7-2; 11 bases match TRBD1. CDR1 is SGHTA and CDR2 is FQGNSA in the germline V gene. The CDR3 has 15 residues. V was clipped by 8 bases and J by 5 bases; unmatched bases: 10. The CDR3 sequence is CASQRLGTGGETQYF. The CDR3 bases are TGTGCCAGCCAGCGACTCGGGACAGGGGGTGAGACCCAGTACTTC.

This clone was counted a few times. The rearrangement uses TRBV18 and TRBJ2-3, with unresolved D. The CDR3 is 11 residues long. Per germline, CDR1 KGHSH and CDR2 LQKENI. V gave up 8 bases and J gave up 0 bases, with 3 bases separating them. The CDR3, as DNA: TGTGCCAGCCTGAGCACAGATACGCAGTATTTT. Its protein is CASLSTDTQYF.

The chain carries TRBV5-6 and TRBJ2-5; D is unresolved. Germline assignment: CDR1 SGHDT and CDR2 YYEEEE. V was shortened by 2 bases and J by 1 base, with 12 bases between the two germline ends. CDR3 length equals 15 residues. The DNA of the CDR3 is TGTGCCAGCAGCTTAATCGACATCCGCCAAGAGACCCAGTACTTC. It specifies CASSLIDIRQETQYF.

This clone came up many times. The chain is built from TRBV5-4 and TRBJ1-2; TRBD1 matches 10 bases. Germline V gives CDR1 SGHNT, CDR2 YYREEE (reference sequence). The CDR3 has 15 residues. V lost 0 bases and J lost 6; bases outside the gene matches: 5. The CDR3: CASSLVGTGVNGYTF. In DNA, the CDR3 is TGTGCCAGCAGCTTGGTGGGGACAGGGGTAAATGGCTACACCTTC.

The table lists this clone with a few counts. The chain has TRBV11-2 and TRBJ1-1; D is perhaps TRBD1 (5 bases). V was pared by 0 bases and J by 5 bases, with 16 bases between. CDR3 size: 16 residues. The V gene's germline CDR1 is SGHAT and CDR2 FQNNGV. CDR3 in amino acids: CASSLDRPGPRTEAFF. The CDR3 bases are TGTGCCAGCAGCTTAGATCGCCCGGGGCCAAGAACTGAAGCTTTCTTT. The full variable domain, rest sourced from reference TRBV11-2 and TRBJ1-1, is EAGVAQSPRYKIIEKRQSVAFWCNPISGHATLYWYQQILGQGPKLLIQFQNNGVVDDSQLPKDRFSAERLKGVDSTLKIQPAKLEDSAVYLCASSLDRPGPRTEAFFGQGTRLTVV.

The chain uses TRBV7-2 and TRBJ2-4; D may match TRBD1 or TRBD2 (7 bases each). The germline V gene encodes CDR1 SGHTA and CDR2 FQGNSA. The CDR3 runs 15 residues. The germline V and J ends were trimmed by 5 bases and 10 bases, with 21 bases remaining between them. The CDR3 region has the DNA TGTGCCAGCAGCATAGACAGGGAGGGTTTTCGGATTCAGTACTTC. This encodes CASSIDREGFRIQYF.

This clone was found a few times. The genes are TRBV7-2 and TRBJ2-7; possibly TRBD1 for D (6 bases). CDR1 is SGHTA and CDR2 is FQGNSA in the germline V gene. V gave up 3 bases and J gave up 4 bases, with 10 bases separating them. This CDR3 has 13 residues. For the CDR3, the DNA is TGTGCCAGCAGCTTGGGGGCCCGTTACGAGCAGTACGTC. Translation gives CASSLGARYEQYV.

In this sample, this clone turned up a few times. The chain couples TRBV4-2 to TRBJ2-7; D is undetermined. Germline V gene data show CDR1 as LGHNA and CDR2 as YNFKEQ. V gave up 0 bases and J gave up 6 bases, with 12 bases separating them. This CDR3 has 14 amino acids. The CDR3: CASSQDKGWGEQYF. The CDR3 DNA is TGTGCCAGCAGCCAAGATAAGGGATGGGGCGAGCAGTACTTC.

This clone showed up many times. V usage is TRBV29-1 and J usage is TRBJ1-1; D is unclear. Germline V CDR1 and CDR2: SQVTM, ANQGSEA. The germline V and J ends were trimmed by 7 bases and 1 base, with 4 bases remaining between them. CDR3 size: 10 residues. The CDR3 DNA follows: TGCAGCGCCCAGAACACTGAAGCTTTCTTT. This sequence encodes CSAQNTEAFF. Variable domain in full (rest from reference TRBV29-1 and TRBJ1-1): SAVISQKPSRDICQRGTSLTIQCQVDSQVTMMFWYRQQPGQSLTLIATANQGSEATYESGFVIDKFPISRPNLTFSTLTVSNMSPEDSSIYLCSAQNTEAFFGQGTRLTVV.

This clone was detected ten times or more. V usage is TRBV2 and J usage is TRBJ2-1, with D possibly being TRBD2 (6 bases). Germline CDR1 SNHLY, CDR2 FYNNEI. This CDR3 has 15 amino acids. The V end lost 1 base, the J end lost 0 bases, and 7 bases lay between the germline ends. CDR3 in DNA: TGTGCCAGCAGTGAAGACGGGAGCTCCTACAATGAGCAGTTCTTC. Translation gives CASSEDGSSYNEQFF.

This chain uses TRBV6-5 with TRBJ2-7, with TRBD1 as a possible D gene (5 bases). The CDR3 is 16 amino acids. Germline V lookup: CDR1 MNHEY, CDR2 SVGAGI. V was trimmed by 0 bases and J by 2 bases, leaving 14 bases between them. The CDR3 sequence is CASSYSPGQRTYEQYV. The CDR3 coding sequence is TGTGCCAGCAGTTACTCGCCCGGACAACGAACCTACGAGCAGTACGTC.

This clone was observed a few times. This chain uses TRBV4-3 with TRBJ2-7; TRBD1 matches 7 bases. V shed 0 bases, J shed 5 bases, and the junction held 13 bases outside the gene matches. Per germline, CDR1 LGHNA and CDR2 YSLEER. The CDR3 contains 17 residues. CDR3 amino acids: CASSQERAQGLWNEQYF. CDR3 DNA: TGCGCCAGCAGCCAAGAGAGAGCACAGGGGTTGTGGAACGAGCAGTACTTC.

In this sample, this clone turned up a few times. The rearrangement links TRBV5-4 to TRBJ2-1, with 10 bases lining up with TRBD2. The CDR3 consists of 15 residues. Germline loops: CDR1 SGHNT, CDR2 YYREEE (reference sequence). The V and J ends lost 0 bases and 4 bases, in that order; junction bases with no gene match: 1. The CDR3 protein is CASSLVAGGYNEQFF. Here the CDR3 DNA reads TGTGCCAGCAGCTTGGTAGCGGGGGGTTACAATGAGCAGTTCTTC. Supplemented by reference TRBV5-4 and TRBJ2-1, the full variable domain reads ETGVTQSPTHLIKTRGQQVTLRCSSQSGHNTVSWYQQALGQGPQFIFQYYREEENGRGNFPPRFSGLQFPNYSSELNVNALELDDSALYLCASSLVAGGYNEQFFGPGTRLTVL.

The chain employs TRBV6-5 and TRBJ1-1; TRBD1 might be the D (5 bases). Trimming cost V 6 bases and J 10 bases, with 18 bases left between them. This CDR3 comprises 13 residues. CDR1 and CDR2 (germline): MNHEY, SVGAGI. In DNA form, the CDR3 reads TGTGCCAGCAGCTTGGACACCGGGGACGGAGCTTTCTTT. It specifies CASSLDTGDGAFF.